This T cell receptor beta chain was sequenced for a study of CD8+ T cells in alopecia areata (dated by TCRdb to 2017 to 2018). Background on the whole study: Treated patients were enrolled in an open-label pilot trial of oral tofacitinib, 5 to 10 mg twice daily, for moderate-to-severe alopecia areata. Scalp clonality was compared among normal scalp (n=4), patchy alopecia areata scalp (n=8), and alopecia totalis/universalis scalp (n=8). immunoSEQ multiplex PCR using 35 Vbeta forward primers and 13 Jbeta reverse primers was used to amplify TCRbeta CDR3 regions. The study used high-throughput TCRbeta sequencing to examine T cell clonal expansion in alopecia areata, in both the C3H/HeJ mouse model and human patients. The RNA source kit depended on sample type: the PAXgene miRNA kit for fixed scalp, the miRNeasy kit for PBMCs, and the RNeasy kit for mouse skin. Patients on tofacitinib were biopsied at baseline and after 4 and 24 weeks of treatment, and several of the patients also had a later scalp biopsy. On the human side, TCRbeta sequencing was run on scalp tissue and on sorted CD4+ and CD8+ peripheral blood T cells from healthy controls and from alopecia areata patients with either patchy or totalis/universalis disease. Tofacitinib was administered for 6 to 18 months, and 6 months of follow-up off drug were then conducted to assess delayed response and recurrence. Overall study outcomes, separate from this receptor: Compared with mice, TCR sequences shared between patients were less clear, possibly partly because of HLA diversity across the patient population. Compared with normal scalp, lesional scalp, particularly in alopecia totalis/universalis, had higher clonality and more expanded CD8+ clones, which suggests antigenic drive. Resident alphabeta T cells in normal human skin are also sequenced, complicating scalp TCR repertoire analysis, unlike mouse skin dominated by gammadelta T cells.

From the cysteine up to the phenylalanine, the CDR3 has a length of 13 residues. Only the CDR3 part of the read is kept: 39 bases, read in frame from the first base. Via the germline V gene (reference sequence), CDR1 is GTSNPN and CDR2 SVGIG. Trimming at the junction amounts to 2 bases on V and 1 base on J, and the germline ends lie 6 bases apart. Libraries were built with the immunoSEQ multiplex PCR assay. For TCR sequencing, RNA was extracted from every sample and reverse transcribed into cDNA to serve as template. First-strand cDNA was synthesized with SuperScript III using a 2:1 mix of oligo-dT and random hexamers. A synthetic immune receptor repertoire was used to assess amplification bias, and residual bias was removed computationally. Per the original workflow: Raw reads were preprocessed to remove errors, and CDR3 was defined by IMGT conventions from the conserved cysteine to phenylalanine. Clonality was computed as 1 minus the Shannon entropy, with the entropy normalized by log2 of the number of productive unique TCRs. Scalp TCRbeta sequences were cross-referenced with sorted blood CD4 and CD8 repertoires so that the CD4 or CD8 identity of scalp clones could be inferred. As stored in TCRdb, this immuneACCESS dataset retains in-frame rearrangements with V and J assigned. A fraction of the clones does not appear; measured against another copy, unresolved V genes explain less than half of the discrepancy, and the remainder lacks a known reason. The DNA was the basis for D and trimming; V, J and clone size are from that table. The table for this sample lists about 190,000 clones; 50% to 75% of them were counted only once. The ten biggest clones cover 14% to 15% of the sample.

This clone was recorded only once. Its binding antigen is unknown. No base qualities exist here, and no much larger clone lies one base off it. Read against the paper, the sample's time point label means: baseline before oral tofacitinib. Lesional scalp punch biopsies and peripheral blood were obtained from alopecia areata patients. PBMCs were isolated by density centrifugation and stained for CD3, CD4 and CD8, after which CD4+ and CD8+ T cells were sorted on a FACSAria. The V and J segments used are TRBV30 and TRBJ1-5; matching of 6 bases hints at TRBD1 as the D gene. The source was CD4+ T cells sorted from blood, collected at week 0. This receptor was obtained from a human donor with alopecia areata. The encoded CDR3 is CAWSQGSNQPQHF. Read as DNA, the sequence is TGTGCCTGGAGTCAGGGGAGCAATCAGCCCCAGCATTTT.